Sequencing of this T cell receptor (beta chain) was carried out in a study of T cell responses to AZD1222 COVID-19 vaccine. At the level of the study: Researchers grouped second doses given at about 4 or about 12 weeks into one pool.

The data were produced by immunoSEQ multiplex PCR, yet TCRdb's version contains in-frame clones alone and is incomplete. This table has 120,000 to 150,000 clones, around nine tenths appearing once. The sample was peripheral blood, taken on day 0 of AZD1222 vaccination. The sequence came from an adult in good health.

DNA for the CDR3: TGTGCCAGCAGTTTATCTGGGGTTAGCAATCAGCCCCAGCATTTT. This codes for CASSLSGVSNQPQHF. The V and J genes are TRBV28 and TRBJ1-5; D call uncertain. The germline V gene encodes CDR1 MDHEN and CDR2 SYDVKM. This CDR3 contains 15 residues. Trimming took 1 base from V and 0 from J, leaving 7 bases between them.